What follows are 21 T cell receptor beta chains derived from one specimen sequenced in a study of blood T cells in healthy people across ages. Sample-barcoded 5' priming and a J-beta primer mix drove a second PCR of 7 to 11 cycles. TCRdb used MiXCR to reprocess the 5' RACE reads, holding one entry per CDR3 protein. Altogether approximately 1.5 million distinct CDR3 sequences are present, approximately 43% being singletons, with the ten largest covering approximately 4.1%. Input material: blood. The origin of the receptors is a woman younger than 30 in good health.

The CDR3 DNA follows: TGTGCCAGCAGCCGCCGGACTAGCGGGGCAGACGAGCAGTACTTC. Translating gives CASSRRTSGADEQYF. The chain employs TRBV13 and TRBJ2-4; 12 nucleotides match TRBD2. The J call is in doubt because the DNA end fits TRBJ2-7 better. Germline values: CDR1 PRHDT, CDR2 FYEKMQ (reference sequence). The CDR3 is made up of 15 amino acids.

At least ten counts were recorded for this clonotype. This sequence joins TRBV7-2 and TRBJ1-2, with D possibly matching TRBD1 (6 bases). Germline lookup yields CDR1 SGHTA and CDR2 FQGNSA. V lost 1 base and J 4 bases, leaving 10 bases between the germline ends. There are 14 residues in the CDR3. CDR3 in amino acids: CASSLGTVGYGYTF. As DNA, the CDR3 is TGTGCCAGCAGCTTAGGGACAGTCGGCTATGGCTACACCTTC.

This clonotype was seen a few times. This sequence joins TRBV9 and TRBJ2-3; D is possibly TRBD2 (6 bases). The germline V gene encodes CDR1 SGDLS and CDR2 YYNGEE. This CDR3 comprises 14 residues. Trimming cost V 1 base and J 4 bases, with 10 bases left between them. CDR3 coding DNA: TGTGCCAGCAGCGTATTCGGGAGTGCAGATACGCAGTATTTT. Amino acids: CASSVFGSADTQYF. Complete variable domain (other parts from reference TRBV9 and TRBJ2-3): DSGVTQTPKHLITATGQRVTLRCSPRSGDLSVYWYQQSLDQGLQFLIQYYNGEERAKGNILERFSAQQFPDLHSELNLSSLELGDSALYFCASSVFGSADTQYFGPGTRLTVL.

V and J are TRBV25-1 and TRBJ2-3; possible D gene TRBD1, 6 bases. Looked up from germline, CDR1 is MGHDK and CDR2 is SYGVNS. The CDR3 loop spans 14 amino acids. V was clipped by 4 bases and J by 10 bases, with 18 bases between them. CDR3 in DNA: TGTGCCAGCAGTGTAGGGGGAGCGGCCGGGCCGCAGTATTTT. Protein sequence: CASSVGGAAGPQYF.

In this sample, this clonotype turned up a few times. The chain is built from TRBV14 and TRBJ2-1, with no clear D. V shed 4 bases and J shed 5 bases, with 9 bases lying between them. Germline CDR1 and CDR2: SGHDN and FVKESK. CDR3 length equals 13 residues. The CDR3 reads CASSRARNNEQFF. The DNA of the CDR3 is TGTGCCAGCAGCCGTGCTAGGAACAATGAGCAGTTCTTC.

This clonotype was observed a handful of times. V and J are TRBV6-2 or TRBV6-3 and TRBJ2-5, with D possibly TRBD1 on 6 matching bases. Trimming removed 6 bases from V and 11 bases from J, with 28 bases in between. The CDR3 is made up of 16 amino acids. The germline V gene has CDR1 MNHEY and CDR2 SVGEGT. The CDR3 sequence: CASRPDRSLTVNEQYF. The DNA for the CDR3 is TGTGCCAGCAGGCCCGACAGGTCTTTAACGGTCAATGAGCAGTACTTC.

The chain uses TRBV20-1 and TRBJ1-1, with D hard to call. This CDR3 has 13 amino acids. Germline assignment: CDR1 DFQATT and CDR2 SNEGSKA (reference sequence). Trimming cost V 2 bases and J 4 bases, with 11 bases left between them. CDR3 region: CSARRRASTEAFF. CDR3 nucleotide sequence: TGCAGTGCTAGAAGGAGGGCGTCCACTGAAGCTTTCTTT.

This clonotype was found once. The chain employs TRBV3-1 and TRBJ2-1; D possibly corresponds to TRBD2 (5 bases). Trimming cost V 0 bases and J 1 base, with 13 bases left between them. There are 17 residues in the CDR3. Germline V gene data show CDR1 as LGHDT and CDR2 as YNNKEL (reference sequence). The DNA of the CDR3 is TGTGCCAGCAGCCAAGAGATCTGGAGGTTATCCTACAATGAGCAGTTCTTC. It specifies CASSQEIWRLSYNEQFF.

There are many counts of this clonotype. V and J are TRBV7-2 and TRBJ2-3; D is tentatively TRBD1 or TRBD2 (5 bases each). Germline V lookup: CDR1 SGHTA, CDR2 FQGNSA. This CDR3 is built from 14 residues. V was cut by 0 bases and J by 6 bases, with 10 bases left in between. DNA for the CDR3: TGTGCCAGCAGCTTAGCGTGGGGGTCCGATACGCAGTATTTT. Encoded protein: CASSLAWGSDTQYF.

This chain links TRBV27 with TRBJ2-3; TRBD2 matches 15 bases. J was trimmed by 2 bases and V by 6 bases; bases with no gene match: 3. The CDR3 is made up of 16 amino acids. Germline V gives CDR1 MNHEY, CDR2 SMNVEV (reference sequence). The CDR3 is CASRRTSGGVTDTQYF. The CDR3 DNA follows: TGTGCCAGCAGAAGGACTAGCGGGGGGGTCACAGATACGCAGTATTTT.

This clonotype turned up a few times. V gene TRBV4-3 combines with J gene TRBJ2-7; D may be TRBD1 (5 bases). V was shortened by 0 bases and J by 7 bases, with 22 bases between the two germline ends. This CDR3 region has 17 residues. Germline V gene data show CDR1 as LGHNA and CDR2 as YSLEER. Here the CDR3 DNA reads TGCGCCAGCAGCCAAGAGGGGCCCCGGGCAGGTTACAATGAGCAGTACTTC. This gives the protein CASSQEGPRAGYNEQYF.

The chain recombines TRBV6-2 or TRBV6-3 with TRBJ2-3, with D possibly matching TRBD2 (5 bases). CDR1 is MNHEY, CDR2 SVGEGT, per germline. V gave up 6 bases and J gave up 0 bases, with 10 bases separating them. This CDR3 comprises 14 residues. The CDR3 DNA follows: TGTGCCAGCAGGAGGGTAGGAAGCACAGATACGCAGTATTTT. Translation: CASRRVGSTDTQYF.

This clonotype was seen ten or more times. CDR3 nucleotides: TGCGCCAGCAGCCAACCCCCCTACAAGAGCTCCTACAATGAGCAGTTCTTC. Protein product: CASSQPPYKSSYNEQFF. J is TRBJ2-1 and V is TRBV4-1; D remains unclear. In germline, CDR1 is MGHRA, CDR2 YSYEKL. The CDR3 length is 17 residues. V lost 2 bases and J lost 0, with 14 bases in between.

This sequence joins TRBV29-1 and TRBJ1-2, with D unresolved. With 1 base removed from V and 2 bases from J, the gap between germline ends came to 8 bases. The CDR3 has 13 amino acids. Germline loops: CDR1 SQVTM, CDR2 ANQGSEA. The CDR3 DNA is TGCAGCGTTGAAGGGCCGGAGAACTATGGCTACACCTTC. This sequence encodes CSVEGPENYGYTF.

The chain joins TRBV4-3 to TRBJ2-5; D tentatively fits TRBD1 or TRBD2 (5 bases each). The CDR3 is 15 residues long. Germline V CDR1 and CDR2: LGHNA, YSLEER. Deletions cut 4 bases from V and 0 bases from J, with 12 bases between. CDR3 in DNA: TGCGCCAGCAGCCTTCGGGACGGATACCAAGAGACCCAGTACTTC. It translates to CASSLRDGYQETQYF.

The chain couples TRBV20-1 to TRBJ2-7; D might be TRBD1 (6 bases). This CDR3 has 16 amino acids. Trimming cost V 6 bases and J 7 bases, with 28 bases left between them. Germline lookup yields CDR1 DFQATT and CDR2 SNEGSKA (reference sequence). DNA for the CDR3: TGCAGTGCCCCAGGGCCTCAGGGGATCATATACAATGAGCAGTACTTC. Translation gives CSAPGPQGIIYNEQYF.

V usage is TRBV30 and J usage is TRBJ2-2, with D possibly being TRBD1 or TRBD2 (6 bases each). The CDR3 extends over 18 amino acids. Between the trimmed V and J ends, which lost 3 bases and 8 bases, there was a span of 28 bases. The germline gives CDR1 GTSNPN, CDR2 SVGIG (reference sequence). Written as DNA, the CDR3 is TGTGCCTGGAGGACAGGTTGGGGCGGGGAGCAAGGTTCGGGGGAGCTGTTTTTT. It yields the protein CAWRTGWGGEQGSGELFF.

The rearrangement uses TRBV13 and TRBJ1-2, with 7 bases identical to TRBD1. Germline values: CDR1 PRHDT, CDR2 FYEKMQ (reference sequence). CDR3 size: 14 residues. Losses at the gene ends were 5 bases for V and 6 bases for J; bases not matched to a gene: 9. The CDR3 coding sequence is TGTGCCAGCAGCAAATTGGACAGGAGCCATGGCTACACCTTC. This gives the protein CASSKLDRSHGYTF.

This clonotype was detected a few times. The chain combines TRBV7-2 with TRBJ1-2; 9 bases match TRBD1. This CDR3 contains 16 residues. V was clipped by 1 base and J by 4 bases; unmatched bases: 7. Germline V gene lookup returns CDR1 SGHTA and CDR2 FQGNSA. CDR3 bases: TGTGCCAGCAGCTTAGTTTACAGGGGGCAGGGCTATGGCTACACCTTC. Its protein product is CASSLVYRGQGYGYTF.

This clonotype came up a few times. For the CDR3, the DNA is TGTGCCAGCAGCCCAACCGTGGGGGCTATCGTCAATGAGCAGTTCTTC. This sequence encodes CASSPTVGAIVNEQFF. The chain is built from TRBV7-9 and TRBJ2-1; weak D call: TRBD1 (6 bases). Trimming shortened V by 5 bases and J by 6 bases, and 20 bases separated the two germline ends. CDR1 is SEHNR, CDR2 FQNEAQ, per germline (reference sequence). The CDR3 runs to 16 residues.

The V gene is TRBV12-3 or TRBV12-4, the J gene TRBJ2-4; no clear D gene. TRBJ2-5 explains the end of the DNA better; the J call may be wrong. The CDR3 extends over 15 amino acids. The CDR3 nucleotides are TGTGCCAGCAGTTTTTCAGGACGAAGAGCGGAGACCCAGTACTTC. It encodes CASSFSGRRAETQYF.